This T cell receptor beta chain was obtained from a study of identical twins. Whole-study findings and limits: Cord blood beta clonotypes that were abundant carried fewer insertions, and memory repertoires showed no such trend. Conclusions relied on cross-sectional statistical analysis, not following the same donors.

Unique molecular identifiers were present on cDNA, and template switching added a universal primer site. MiXCR, applied by TCRdb to the 5' RACE reads, yields one record per CDR3 protein. The top ten hold about 1.8% of the sample, which has about 690,000 distinct CDR3 sequences, around 5.7% seen once. There were only healthy Caucasians among the donors. The table lists this clonotype with many counts. The target antigen is unknown. The sequence was obtained from a young man in good health. Sample: naive T cells sorted from blood.

The CDR3 here is CSASYRQGSTDTQYF. In DNA, the CDR3 is TGCAGTGCTAGTTATCGGCAGGGTAGCACAGATACGCAGTATTTT. J is TRBJ2-3 and V is TRBV20-1, with TRBD1 as a possible D gene (5 bases). Germline CDR1 is DFQATT and CDR2 is SNEGSKA (reference sequence). V lost 3 bases, J lost 0 bases, and 13 bases lay in between. The CDR3 is 15 amino acids.